This T cell receptor (beta chain) appears in the sequencing data of a study of regulatory T cells in long-lasting Graves disease. Study-level points and caveats: More public clonotypes were shared by persistent patients (approximately 3,000) than by new patients (under 1,000).

Concerning this clonotype itself: The antigen is not known.

Time point indicated: persistent/refractory GD, antithyroid drugs over 5 years with positive TRAb. The TCR library was prepared using RNA isolated from PBMCs. Arm-PCR of CDR3 regions and iRepertoire HTBI primers were the basis on which TCR beta libraries were built. TCRdb reanalysed the multiplex PCR reads using MiXCR and keeps one entry per CDR3 protein. In the table there are under 350,000 distinct CDR3 sequences, 20% to 25% of which are singletons. This receptor was identified in a female donor with Graves disease. The sample in question was peripheral blood mononuclear cells (PBMCs), obtained when the disease was refractory, from a patient treated with antithyroid drugs.

The CDR3 DNA reads TGTGCCAGCAGTTACTCGAAATTAGCGGGAGGCCATGAGCAGTTCTTC. It encodes CASSYSKLAGGHEQFF. The chain couples TRBV6-5 to TRBJ2-1, with 10 nucleotides matching TRBD2. The CDR3 is 16 amino acids. The ends lost 0 bases at V and 8 bases at J; junction bases unmatched: 7. Germline V gene lookup returns CDR1 MNHEY and CDR2 SVGAGI.